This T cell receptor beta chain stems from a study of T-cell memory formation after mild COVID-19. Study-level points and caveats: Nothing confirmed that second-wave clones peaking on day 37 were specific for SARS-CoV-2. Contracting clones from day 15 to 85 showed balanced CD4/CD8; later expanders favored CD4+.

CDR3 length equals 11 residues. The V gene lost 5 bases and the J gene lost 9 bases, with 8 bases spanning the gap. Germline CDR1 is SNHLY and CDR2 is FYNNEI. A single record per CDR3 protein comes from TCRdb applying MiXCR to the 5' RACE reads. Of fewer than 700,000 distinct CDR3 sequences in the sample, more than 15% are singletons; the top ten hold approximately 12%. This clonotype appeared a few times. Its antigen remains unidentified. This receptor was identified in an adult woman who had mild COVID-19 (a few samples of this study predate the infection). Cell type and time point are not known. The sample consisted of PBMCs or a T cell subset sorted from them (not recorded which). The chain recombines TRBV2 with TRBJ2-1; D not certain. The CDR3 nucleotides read TGTGCCAGCAGTCCACGAGGTGAGCAGTTCTTC. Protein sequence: CASSPRGEQFF.